These T cell receptor beta chains were read from a single sample in a study of blood T cell repertoires in COVID-19. Data came from immunoSEQ multiplex PCR; TCRdb stores just in-frame clones and leaves some out. Among some 350,000 clones listed, approximately 91% were seen once. The specimen was peripheral blood. The receptors derive from a woman aged 70-85 years with COVID-19, enrolled during active disease. CDR3s include the opening cysteine and the closing phenylalanine or tryptophan. The D gene is left open where the match is weak. Clone size is shown for a subset of rows, as once, few, many or a class of expanded clone.

clone size	D gene	V gene	J gene	CDR3 DNA	CDR3 protein
NA	TRBD1	TRBV2	TRBJ1-5	TGTGCCAGCAGCCTTGGGACAGGGAGGCCCAAGGAGCCCCAGCATTTT	CASSLGTGRPKEPQHF
NA	TRBD1	TRBV9	TRBJ2-1	TGTGCCAGCAGCGTAGCCACCGGGACAGGGTCCTACAATGAGCAGTTCTTC	CASSVATGTGSYNEQFF
NA	TRBD1	TRBV3-1/TRBV3-2	TRBJ1-2	TGTGCCAGCAGCCCGGGGGGCAGGGGGCCATTGGATGGCTACACCTTC	CASSPGGRGPLDGYTF
many	NA	TRBV27	TRBJ1-2	TGTGCCAGCAGTTTATCTTTGAGGGCCGCTAACTATGGCTACACCTTC	CASSLSLRAANYGYTF
NA	NA	TRBV7-9	TRBJ2-5	TGTGCCAGCAGCTACGCCCTAGCAGTCCAAGAGACCCAGTACTTC	CASSYALAVQETQYF
NA	TRBD2	TRBV28	TRBJ2-2	TGTGCCAGCAGCCGTCCGGGGGGTAAAGGCGGGGAGCTGTTTTTT	CASSRPGGKGGELFF
NA	TRBD2	TRBV19	TRBJ2-7	TGTGCCAGTAGTACACGGACTAGCGGGGCCCCCTACGAGCAGTACTTC	CASSTRTSGAPYEQYF
NA	TRBD2	TRBV5-1	TRBJ2-7	TGCGCCAGCAGCTTGGAAGGCGGGGGGGCCATCGAGCAGTACTTC	CASSLEGGGAIEQYF
NA	TRBD1	TRBV6-6	TRBJ1-2	TGTGCCAGCACCCGGACAGGGGGCTACGGCTACACCTTC	CASTRTGGYGYTF
NA	TRBD1	TRBV24-1	TRBJ2-7	TGTGCCACCAGTGATCCGACAGGGAACTCCTACGAGCAGTACTTC	CATSDPTGNSYEQYF
NA	TRBD1	TRBV5-1	TRBJ1-2	TGCGCCAGCAGCGGAGGACAGGGGGCGCAGTATGGCTACACCTTC	CASSGGQGAQYGYTF
once	TRBD1	TRBV18	TRBJ1-2	TGTGCCAGCTCCCACCCGCCTAACAGGGGCCAATTCGGAGGCTACACCTTC	CASSHPPNRGQFGGYTF
NA	NA	TRBV27	TRBJ1-4	TGTGCCAGCAGTCCCAATACCGGAAAACTGTTTTTT	CASSPNTGKLFF
few	NA	TRBV6-5	TRBJ1-2	TGTGCCAGCGAAGCTTGGGGCAACTATGGCTACACCTTC	CASEAWGNYGYTF
NA	NA	TRBV28	TRBJ1-2	TGTGCCAGCGGCAGGCAGGACTATGGCTACACCTTC	CASGRQDYGYTF
NA	TRBD1	TRBV5-1	TRBJ1-2	TGCGCCAGCAGCGGGGCCCTCCGGGACAGGGGAAGCTATGGCTACACCTTC	CASSGALRDRGSYGYTF
NA	TRBD1	TRBV2	TRBJ1-1	TGTGCCAGCACCAGGGGGGCTGGCTCCACTGAAGCTTTCTTT	CASTRGAGSTEAFF
NA	NA	TRBV5-1	TRBJ2-7	TGCGCCAGCAGCTTAGCGGGTAGCTCCTACGAGCAGTACTTC	CASSLAGSSYEQYF
NA	NA	TRBV19	TRBJ1-2	TGTGCCAGTAGTATAGAACGCGGGAAGGAAACTAACTATGGCTACACCTTC	CASSIERGKETNYGYTF
NA	NA	TRBV21-1	TRBJ2-2	TGTGCCAGCAGCAAAGCCCTTCGACAGGTCTGTACCGGGGAGCTGTTTTTT	CASSKALRQVCTGELFF
NA	NA	TRBV5-1	TRBJ2-3	TGCGCCAGCAGCTTCAGGGGCCGCAGCACAGATACGCAGTATTTT	CASSFRGRSTDTQYF
once	NA	TRBV15	TRBJ1-1	TGTGCCACCAACCCCAATAGGGGAAGGGATGAAGCTTTCTTT	CATNPNRGRDEAFF
NA	TRBD1	TRBV2	TRBJ2-5	TGTGCCAGCAGTGGGGGACAGCAAGAGACCCAGTACTTC	CASSGGQQETQYF
NA	TRBD1	TRBV5-3	TRBJ1-5	TGTGCCAGAAGCTGCCCTACCCGACAGGGGGCCGGGCAGCCCCAGCATTTT	CARSCPTRQGAGQPQHF
NA	TRBD2	TRBV24-1	TRBJ2-1	TGTGCCACCAGAAGTAGCGGGGCCGTCAATGAGCAGTTCTTC	CATRSSGAVNEQFF
NA	TRBD1	TRBV19	TRBJ1-1	TGTGCCAGTAGTATGCGATGGACAGGCCGGATGAACACTGAAGCTTTCTTT	CASSMRWTGRMNTEAFF
NA	TRBD1	TRBV11-3	TRBJ2-7	TGTGCCAGCAGCTCATGGACAGGGGGCAACGAGCAGTACTTC	CASSSWTGGNEQYF
NA	TRBD2	TRBV9	TRBJ2-3	TGTGCCAGCAGCGTAGCGGGGGGGCTAACAGATACGCAGTATTTT	CASSVAGGLTDTQYF
NA	TRBD2	TRBV15	TRBJ2-3	TGTGCCACCAGCAGCCTAGCGGGGCTACCTAGCACAGATACGCAGTATTTT	CATSSLAGLPSTDTQYF
NA	NA	TRBV11-2	TRBJ1-6	TGTGCCAGCAGCTCCGGAACTACGCCCCTCCACTTT	CASSSGTTPLHF
NA	NA	TRBV7-3	TRBJ2-2	TGTGCCAGCAGCGCGGGACGGGACACCGGGGAGCTGTTTTTT	CASSAGRDTGELFF
NA	TRBD1	TRBV15	TRBJ2-7	TGTGCCACCAGCAGTCCCGTGAGGGGGCTCTGGGAGCAGTACTTC	CATSSPVRGLWEQYF
NA	TRBD2	TRBV7-2	TRBJ2-3	TGTGCCAGCAACCTCAACCCGGGACTAGCGGGGGGGCGAGATACGCAGTATTTT	CASNLNPGLAGGRDTQYF
NA	TRBD1	TRBV28	TRBJ1-1	TGTGCCAGCCAGGGACAGGCGTGGACTGAAGCTTTCTTT	CASQGQAWTEAFF
once	TRBD1	TRBV5-8	TRBJ1-2	TGTGCCAGCAGCTGGACAGGCTATGGCTACACCTTC	CASSWTGYGYTF
NA	TRBD1	TRBV7-9	TRBJ2-5	TGTGCCAGCAGCCATACGGGACAGGGAGGGGGAGAGACCCAGTACTTC	CASSHTGQGGGETQYF
few	NA	TRBV5-6	TRBJ1-5	TGTGCCAGCCGAACCTTACAGGGGCCCCAGCATTTT	CASRTLQGPQHF
NA	TRBD2	TRBV18	TRBJ2-1	TGTGCCAGCTCACCGACGCGGGCGGGGGGGCATGAGCAGTTCTTC	CASSPTRAGGHEQFF
NA	TRBD1	TRBV6-5	TRBJ1-2	TGTGCCAGCAGCCACAGGGGATACTATGGCTACACCTTC	CASSHRGYYGYTF
NA	TRBD1	TRBV5-6	TRBJ2-3	TGTGCCAGCAGCTTCGTGGACAGGGTAGCAGATACGCAGTATTTT	CASSFVDRVADTQYF
NA	NA	TRBV18	TRBJ1-3	TGTGCCAGCTCACCAGCGTCTCCCAGGGCTGGAAACACCATATATTTT	CASSPASPRAGNTIYF
NA	NA	TRBV19	TRBJ1-5	TGTGCCAGTAGTATCGGGGGGTCCAGGTGGCCCCAGCATTTT	CASSIGGSRWPQHF
NA	TRBD2	TRBV5-1	TRBJ2-7	TGCGCCAGCAGCTTGAAGCGGGGCCCCTACGAGCAGTACTTC	CASSLKRGPYEQYF
NA	NA	TRBV9	TRBJ2-5	TGTGCCAGCAGCGTAGCCGGCGGGGACCAAGAGACCCAGTACTTC	CASSVAGGDQETQYF
NA	NA	TRBV14	TRBJ2-5	TGTGCCAGCAGCCACAGGGGTTTAACAAAAGAGACCCAGTACTTC	CASSHRGLTKETQYF
NA	TRBD1	TRBV19	TRBJ1-4	TGTGCCAGTAGAAAATCAGGGGGCGTAAATGAAAAACTGTTTTTT	CASRKSGGVNEKLFF
NA	TRBD1	TRBV7-2	TRBJ1-5	TGTGCCAGCAGCTCCCCCCGGGACAGGGGGCGCCGAGGCAATCAGCCCCAGCATTTT	CASSSPRDRGRRGNQPQHF
NA	NA	TRBV27	TRBJ2-5	TGTGCCAGCAGTTTTGGCCTCGGGGAGACCCAGTACTTC	CASSFGLGETQYF
NA	TRBD1	TRBV5-1	TRBJ2-5	TGCGCCAGCAGCTTGGGACAGGGCCGAGAGACCCAGTACTTC	CASSLGQGRETQYF